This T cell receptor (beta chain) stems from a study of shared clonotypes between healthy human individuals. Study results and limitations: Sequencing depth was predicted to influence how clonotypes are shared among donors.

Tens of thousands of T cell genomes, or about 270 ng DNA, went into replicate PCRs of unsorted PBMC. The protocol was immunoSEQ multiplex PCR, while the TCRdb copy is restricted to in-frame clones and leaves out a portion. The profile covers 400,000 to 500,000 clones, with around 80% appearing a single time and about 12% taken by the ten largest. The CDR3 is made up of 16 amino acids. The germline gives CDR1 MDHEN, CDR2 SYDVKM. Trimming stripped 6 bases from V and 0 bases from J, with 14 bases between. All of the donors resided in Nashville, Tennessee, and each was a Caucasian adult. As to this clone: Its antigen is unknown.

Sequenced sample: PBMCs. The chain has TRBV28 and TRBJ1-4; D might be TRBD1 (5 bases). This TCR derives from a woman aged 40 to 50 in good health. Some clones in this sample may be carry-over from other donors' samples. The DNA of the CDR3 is TGTGCCAGCAGCCCCGGGACGTCACCAACTAATGAAAAACTGTTTTTT. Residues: CASSPGTSPTNEKLFF.